These 6 T cell receptor beta chains were all obtained from the same sample, sequenced in a study of tumor-infiltrating lymphocytes in primary liver carcinoma. Joint extraction of RNA and DNA used roughly 18-34 mg of bulk tissue that was unsorted. A primer matching the constant region was used to make TCR beta cDNA from around 550 ng of total RNA. Libraries covering TCR beta were generated through three nested multiplex PCR rounds (using a slightly modified ARM-PCR). Both of the initial two PCR rounds ran for approximately 11 cycles and employed TRBV1-TRBV30 forward primers alongside a C-beta reverse primer. In TCRdb, the multiplex PCR reads were re-called with MiXCR into one record per CDR3 protein. The sample has tens of thousands of distinct CDR3 sequences; 60% to 85% are singletons. The sample consisted of liver tumor tissue from sampling region 5. The subset here: tumor region T5, tumor centre. Receptors originate from a man aged 35 to 55 with primary liver carcinoma and hepatitis B virus infection.

This clonotype appeared a few times. Because the CDR3 is missing its conserved closing phenylalanine or tryptophan, this is likely a read error. This chain connects TRBV4-1 to TRBJ1-3; no firm D call. Deletions cut 0 bases from V and 8 bases from J, with 8 bases between. The germline gives CDR1 MGHRA, CDR2 YSYEKL. This CDR3 spans 13 amino acids. This CDR3 is CASSQDLGDTIYL. In DNA form, the CDR3 reads TGCGCCAGCAGCCAAGATCTCGGGGACACCATATATCTT.

Comments on this clonotype: One junction end does not reproduce the germline sequence, and a read error may be involved. J is TRBJ2-1 and V is TRBV11-2; 7 bases fit TRBD2. The CDR3 runs 17 residues. Per germline, CDR1 SGHAT and CDR2 FQNNGV. The CDR3 DNA reads TGTGCCAGCAGCTTAGGTTTGGGGGACGGGGACTACAATGAGCAATTCTTT. Translating it yields CASSLGLGDGDYNEQFF.

Remarks on this clonotype: The missing conserved phenylalanine or tryptophan at the end of this CDR3 makes a read error likely. V and J are TRBV11-2 and TRBJ2-1, with TRBD2 matching over 7 bases. The V gene's germline CDR1 is SGHAT and CDR2 FQNNGV. The CDR3 has 19 residues. For the CDR3, the DNA is TGTGCTAGCAGCTTAGATGGGCGATTCAGCGGGACCCTTTACAATGAGCAGTTCTCT. Its translation: CASSLDGRFSGTLYNEQFS.

The chain is built from TRBV29-1 and TRBJ2-2; D may be TRBD1 (7 bases). V was shortened by 6 bases and J by 0 bases, with 20 bases between the two germline ends. The CDR3 is 17 amino acids. Per germline, CDR1 SQVTM and CDR2 ANQGSEA. In nucleotides, the CDR3 is TGCAGCGTCATAATTGGCGCGGGACAGTCGAACACCGGGGAGCTGTTTTTT. This encodes CSVIIGAGQSNTGELFF.

As regards this clonotype: This is likely a read error, given that the CDR3 carries no conserved phenylalanine or tryptophan at its end. The DNA is left out, because the CDR3 cannot be placed on it with certainty; the CDR3 is given as TCRdb lists it. The J gene is TRBJ1-4, the V gene TRBV6-5; the table's D call, TRBD1, has no DNA check behind it. The CDR3 comprises 15 residues, both ends counted. CDR1 and CDR2 (germline): MNHEY, SVGAGI. The CDR3 loop reads CASSYAGTGEEKLLL.

The rearrangement uses TRBV18 and TRBJ2-1, with TRBD1 identical over 7 bases. CDR1 is KGHSH, CDR2 LQKENI, per germline. The CDR3 extends over 14 amino acids. The trim removed 2 bases at V and 7 bases at J, leaving 5 bases unmatched. The CDR3 nucleotides read TGTGCCAGCTCACCAAGGACAGGAGAAAATGAGCAGTTCTTC. Its protein is CASSPRTGENEQFF.